This is a list of T cell receptor beta chains from one sample in a study of shared clonotypes between healthy human individuals. TCRdb keeps only in-frame clones here, not all; method: immunoSEQ multiplex PCR. The table lists about 2.1 million clones, just over 90% of them singletons, with around 1.7% in the top ten. Sequencing was carried out using naive CD8+ T cells from PBMCs. These receptors were obtained from a man between 18 and 29 years old in good health. Some clones in this sample may be carry-over from other donors' samples. CDR3s include the opening cysteine and the closing phenylalanine or tryptophan. D genes are given only for firm matches. Rows give clone size only sometimes, using once, few, many, or a class for an expanded clone.

-	TRBV5-1	TRBJ2-5	13	-	CASSTYYEETQYF	TGCGCCAGCAGCACCTACTATGAAGAGACCCAGTACTTC
-	TRBV28	TRBJ2-7	14	-	CASSFVAGSYEQYF	TGTGCCAGCAGTTTTGTTGCGGGATCCTACGAGCAGTACTTC
-	TRBV27	TRBJ2-7	17	TRBD2	CASMASVTSGRGYEQYF	TGTGCCAGCATGGCGTCGGTAACTAGCGGGAGGGGATACGAGCAGTACTTC
-	TRBV27	TRBJ1-4	16	-	CATSGRRGSTNEKLFF	TGTGCCACCTCGGGACGGCGCGGGTCAACTAATGAAAAACTGTTTTTT
few	TRBV7-7	TRBJ2-1	15	-	CASSLGSDRYNEQFF	TGTGCCAGCAGCTTAGGGTCGGATCGGTACAATGAGCAGTTCTTC
-	TRBV7-2	TRBJ1-4	17	-	CASSLVGAGVINEKLFF	TGTGCCAGCAGCTTAGTGGGGGCAGGGGTCATAAATGAAAAACTGTTTTTT
-	TRBV9	TRBJ2-1	11	-	CASSAENEQFF	TGTGCCAGCAGCGCCGAGAATGAGCAGTTCTTC
-	TRBV27	TRBJ1-5	16	TRBD1	CATARTGPYSNQPQHF	TGTGCCACCGCAAGGACAGGGCCCTATAGCAATCAGCCCCAGCATTTT
-	TRBV27	TRBJ1-2	15	-	CASSSARTDNYGYTF	TGTGCCAGCAGTAGCGCCAGGACAGACAACTATGGCTACACCTTC
once	TRBV28	TRBJ1-5	16	-	CASISGFDLVGQPQHF	TGTGCCAGCATATCAGGGTTTGATCTCGTAGGTCAGCCCCAGCATTTT
-	TRBV7-6	TRBJ1-1	16	-	CASSLSGQGMNTEAFF	TGTGCCAGCAGCTTGTCGGGCCAGGGTATGAACACTGAAGCTTTCTTT
-	TRBV9	TRBJ2-3	14	-	CASSVSGSTDTQYF	TGTGCCAGCAGCGTTTCGGGAAGCACAGATACGCAGTATTTT
few	TRBV4-2	TRBJ1-1	14	-	CASSRLTGEAEAFF	TGTGCCAGCAGCCGGCTCACGGGGGAGGCTGAAGCTTTCTTT
-	TRBV2	TRBJ2-7	15	-	CASSDTFAGFVEQYF	TGTGCCAGCAGTGACACCTTTGCGGGGTTCGTCGAGCAGTACTTC
-	TRBV6-5	TRBJ1-1	11	-	CASIVGPEAFF	TGTGCCAGCATCGTAGGTCCTGAAGCTTTCTTT
-	TRBV7-2	TRBJ2-7	13	-	CASSPPRGYEQYF	TGTGCCAGCAGCCCCCCCAGGGGCTACGAGCAGTACTTC
-	TRBV15	TRBJ2-1	16	-	CATSRDDASSYNEQFF	TGTGCCACCAGCAGAGATGACGCTAGTTCCTACAATGAGCAGTTCTTC
once	TRBV7-9	TRBJ2-3	13	TRBD2	CASSQTSSGAQYF	TGTGCCAGCAGCCAAACTTCTAGCGGAGCGCAGTATTTT
-	TRBV7-8	TRBJ1-1	14	-	CASSLAEQNTEAFF	TGTGCCAGCAGCTTAGCAGAACAGAACACTGAAGCTTTCTTT
-	TRBV28	TRBJ2-6	18	-	CASKTGTRWATGANVLTF	TGTGCCAGCAAGACTGGGACTCGGTGGGCTACTGGGGCCAACGTCCTGACTTTC
-	TRBV11-2	TRBJ2-3	15	-	CASSLVRGSTDTQYF	TGTGCCAGCAGCTTAGTACGGGGTAGCACAGATACGCAGTATTTT
few	TRBV18	TRBJ1-5	15	TRBD1	CASSPDRVTNQPQHF	TGTGCCAGCTCACCGGACAGGGTAACCAATCAGCCCCAGCATTTT
-	TRBV20-1	TRBJ2-7	11	-	CSAPDFYEQYF	TGCAGTGCTCCGGACTTCTACGAGCAGTACTTC
-	TRBV7-3	TRBJ2-2	12	TRBD1	CASSSRTGKLFF	TGTGCCAGCAGCTCCCGGACAGGGAAGCTGTTTTTT
-	TRBV7-9	TRBJ2-5	14	-	CASSSGPGAEAQYF	TGTGCCAGCAGCTCGGGACCCGGCGCTGAGGCCCAGTACTTC
-	TRBV14	TRBJ1-2	16	-	CASSQDRAGLDYGYTF	TGTGCCAGCAGCCAAGATCGGGCGGGACTAGACTATGGCTACACCTTC
once	TRBV13	TRBJ2-1	15	TRBD2	CASSQGLAAYNEQFF	TGTGCCAGCAGCCAAGGACTAGCGGCATACAATGAGCAGTTCTTC
-	TRBV5-1	TRBJ2-7	15	TRBD1	CASRTGTGATYEQYF	TGCGCCAGCAGAACCGGGACAGGGGCTACCTACGAGCAGTACTTC
-	TRBV2	TRBJ2-1	15	-	CASSDQGEEINEQFF	TGTGCCAGCAGTGATCAGGGAGAGGAAATCAATGAGCAGTTCTTC
few	TRBV28	TRBJ1-4	14	-	CASSKRDTNEKLFF	TGTGCCAGCAGCAAACGGGACACTAATGAAAAACTGTTTTTT
few	TRBV9	TRBJ1-1	16	-	CASSPSHREGNTEAFF	TGTGCCAGCAGCCCGAGTCACAGGGAAGGGAACACTGAAGCTTTCTTT
-	TRBV19	TRBJ2-2	13	-	CASSKGPSGELFF	TGTGCCAGTAGTAAAGGTCCCTCCGGGGAGCTGTTTTTT
-	TRBV28	TRBJ1-4	14	-	CASSKTAENEKLFF	TGTGCCAGCAGTAAGACAGCTGAGAATGAAAAACTGTTTTTT
-	TRBV1	TRBJ1-1	15	-	CTSSLSGEENTEAFF	TGCACCAGCAGCCTTTCCGGAGAGGAAAACACTGAAGCTTTCTTT
-	TRBV2	TRBJ2-7	14	-	CASKVASVSYEQYF	TGTGCCAGCAAAGTGGCCAGCGTCTCCTACGAGCAGTACTTC
-	TRBV5-6	TRBJ2-2	15	-	CASSLGRLNTGELFF	TGTGCCAGCAGCTTGGGGCGGCTGAACACCGGGGAGCTGTTTTTT
-	TRBV27	TRBJ2-2	16	TRBD2	CASRNGEGPNTGELFF	TGTGCCAGCAGAAATGGGGAGGGACCGAACACCGGGGAGCTGTTTTTT
-	TRBV21-1	TRBJ1-4	16	-	CASSKRTLGGDEKLFF	TGTGCCAGCAGCAAACGGACCCTCGGAGGGGATGAAAAACTGTTTTTT
-	TRBV10-2	TRBJ1-5	17	TRBD1	CASSERFGQGARQPQHF	TGCGCCAGCAGTGAGAGGTTTGGGCAGGGGGCTCGGCAGCCCCAGCATTTT
-	TRBV19	TRBJ2-3	17	TRBD2	CASSIIRASGSSDTQYF	TGTGCCAGTAGTATTATTCGGGCTAGCGGGAGTTCAGATACGCAGTATTTT
-	TRBV13	TRBJ2-7	11	-	CASSLGNEQYF	TGTGCCAGCAGCTTGGGAAACGAGCAGTACTTC
-	TRBV4-3	TRBJ1-3	18	-	CASSQGPRGERPGNTIYF	TGCGCCAGCAGCCAAGGGCCACGGGGGGAGAGGCCTGGAAACACCATATATTTT
-	TRBV7-6	TRBJ2-5	15	TRBD1	CASSLETGFGETQYF	TGTGCCAGCAGCTTAGAGACAGGGTTCGGCGAGACCCAGTACTTC
-	TRBV18	TRBJ2-1	13	-	CASSPPGPGEQFF	TGTGCCAGCTCACCCCCGGGCCCAGGGGAGCAGTTCTTC